Shown below are 12 T cell receptor beta chains from a single sample sequenced in a study of blood T cell repertoires in COVID-19. Measured with immunoSEQ multiplex PCR; TCRdb has only the in-frame clones, and not every one. The profile covers around 300,000 clones, with 70% to 90% appearing a single time and approximately 1% taken by the ten largest. The sample taken for sequencing was PBMCs or T cells enriched from blood (not recorded which). These receptors were collected from a woman aged 30 to 39 who had recovered from COVID-19.

The rearrangement uses TRBV4-1 and TRBJ2-7; D not certain. The CDR3 length is 11 residues. The V and J ends lost 1 base and 7 bases respectively, with 5 bases between them. Germline CDR1 MGHRA, CDR2 YSYEKL. The CDR3 loop is CASSQGVEQYF. The DNA for the CDR3 is TGCGCCAGCAGCCAAGGTGTAGAGCAGTACTTC.

The CDR3 loop reads CASSYPGTTAFF. The CDR3 DNA reads as TGTGCCAGCAGTTACCCCGGGACTACAGCTTTCTTT. The gene calls are TRBV6-5 and TRBJ1-1; TRBD1 is a possible D gene (5 bases). V lost 2 bases and J 10 bases, leaving 11 bases between the germline ends. The CDR3 spans 12 residues. The V gene's germline CDR1 is MNHEY and CDR2 SVGAGI.

The chain links TRBV29-1 to TRBJ1-1; TRBD1 agrees at 7 bases. This CDR3 is 13 amino acids long. V gave up 6 bases and J gave up 6 bases; unmatched junction bases: 10. CDR1 SQVTM and CDR2 ANQGSEA come from the germline V gene. CDR3 residues: CSVSTGDGAEAFF. As DNA, the CDR3 is TGCAGCGTCTCTACAGGGGATGGGGCTGAAGCTTTCTTT. Full variable domain (rest looked up from reference TRBV29-1 and TRBJ1-1): SAVISQKPSRDICQRGTSLTIQCQVDSQVTMMFWYRQQPGQSLTLIATANQGSEATYESGFVIDKFPISRPNLTFSTLTVSNMSPEDSSIYLCSVSTGDGAEAFFGQGTRLTVV.

V gene TRBV5-1 combines with J gene TRBJ2-7; a weak D match, TRBD1 (5 bases). V was pared by 1 base and J by 2 bases, with 10 bases between. In germline, CDR1 is SGHRS, CDR2 YFSETQ. The CDR3 has 14 amino acids. The CDR3 coding sequence is TGCGCCAGCAGCTTGTTGAAGGGGACCTACGAGCAGTACTTC. This codes for CASSLLKGTYEQYF. The variable domain in full, with the rest retrieved from reference TRBV5-1 and TRBJ2-7, is KAGVTQTPRYLIKTRGQQVTLSCSPISGHRSVSWYQQTPGQGLQFLFEYFSETQRNKGNFPGRFSGRQFSNSRSEMNVSTLELGDSALYLCASSLLKGTYEQYFGPGTRLTVT.

The chain employs TRBV27 and TRBJ1-2; the match to TRBD1 covers 9 bases. In germline, CDR1 is MNHEY, CDR2 SMNVEV (reference sequence). The V gene end was trimmed by 5 bases and the J gene end by 6 bases; junction bases not matched to a gene: 7. The CDR3 sequence is 14 residues long. This CDR3 reads CASSRRDRVNGYTF. Here the CDR3 DNA reads TGTGCCAGCAGTCGCCGGGACAGGGTGAATGGCTACACCTTC.

The chain recombines TRBV4-3 with TRBJ1-2; D is unresolved. Germline-derived CDR1 and CDR2 are LGHNA and YSLEER. V was clipped by 4 bases and J by 5 bases, with 14 bases between them. CDR3 size: 14 residues. The CDR3 region has the DNA TGCGCCAGCAGCCCCCGAGAGGCCTTGTATGGCTACACCTTC. This translates into CASSPREALYGYTF.

The V and J genes are TRBV7-9 and TRBJ2-5, with D perhaps matching TRBD1 (6 bases). Trimming removed 3 bases from V and 0 bases from J, with 8 bases in between. Germline CDR1 is SEHNR and CDR2 is FQNEAQ (reference sequence). This CDR3 has 14 residues. The CDR3 sequence is CASSLGTNQETQYF. CDR3 nucleotide sequence: TGTGCCAGCAGCTTGGGGACAAACCAAGAGACCCAGTACTTC.

The chain carries TRBV7-8 and TRBJ1-4; D perhaps matches TRBD1 (6 bases). V was pared by 6 bases and J by 5 bases, with 16 bases between. CDR1 and CDR2 from the germline V gene are SGHVS and FQNEAQ. The CDR3 is 15 residues long. In DNA, the CDR3 is TGTGCCAGCAGGATTATGACAGGTCAAAATGAAAAACTGTTTTTT. Protein sequence: CASRIMTGQNEKLFF.

The chain couples TRBV12-3 or TRBV12-4 to TRBJ2-7; D possibly corresponds to TRBD1 (5 bases). V gave up 7 bases and J gave up 7 bases, with 17 bases separating them. This CDR3 is built from 13 residues. The chain's CDR3 is CASTPKGIGEQYF. CDR3 in DNA: TGTGCCAGCACCCCTAAGGGGATTGGGGAGCAGTACTTC.

The chain has TRBV3-1 (or the pseudogene TRBV3-2) and TRBJ2-7; TRBD2 aligns across 12 bases. The V gene's germline CDR1 is LGHDT and CDR2 YNNKEL (reference sequence). V was pared by 1 base and J by 10 bases, with 11 bases of the junction left unmatched. The CDR3 is 16 residues long. The CDR3 protein is CASSQASRLAGAPQYF. The CDR3 DNA follows: TGTGCCAGCAGCCAAGCATCTCGACTAGCGGGAGCCCCCCAGTACTTC.

This clone appeared once. The chain recombines TRBV27 with TRBJ2-7; TRBD2 agrees at 7 bases. V lost 5 bases to trimming and J lost 5 bases; unmatched junction nucleotides: 9. The CDR3 is made up of 14 amino acids. The germline gives CDR1 MNHEY, CDR2 SMNVEV (reference sequence). The CDR3 DNA follows: TGTGCCAGCAGTCCGACTAGCTGGGGCGACGAGCAGTACTTC. Encoded protein: CASSPTSWGDEQYF.

Only a few counts were recorded for this clone. J is TRBJ2-1 and V is TRBV18; 11 nucleotides match TRBD1. The CDR3 consists of 15 residues. V shed 6 bases, J shed 8 bases, and the junction held 9 bases outside the gene matches. CDR1 and CDR2 from the germline V gene are KGHSH and LQKENI. CDR3 nucleotide sequence: TGTGCCAGCTCCCAGAGGGACAGGGGGTCCTATGAGCAGTTCTTC. Translating gives CASSQRDRGSYEQFF. The whole variable domain, filled in from reference TRBV18 and TRBJ2-1, reads NAGVMQNPRHLVRRRGQEARLRCSPMKGHSHVYWYRQLPEEGLKFMVYLQKENIIDESGMPKERFSAEFPKEGPSILRIQQVVRGDSAAYFCASSQRDRGSYEQFFGPGTRLTVL.